The clone carrying this TCR beta chain occurred a few times. Its antigen is unknown. The V gene lost 3 bases and the J gene lost 7 bases, with 15 bases spanning the gap. Germline loops: CDR1 WNHNN, CDR2 SYGVQD (reference sequence). This CDR3 region has 14 residues. These data are taken from a study of Ad26.COV2.S vaccination and SARS-CoV-2 variants. Sequencing used immunoSEQ multiplex PCR; TCRdb keeps in-frame clones, though not all of them. Of 250,000 to 300,000 clones in the sample, 70% to 90% are singletons; the top ten hold roughly 3.5%. Treatment noted: 15 to 20 received Ad26.COV2.S at low or high dose, single or two shots; 5 received placebo; per-sample allocation not given. Sampling was done on day 63 after the first vaccine or placebo injection. Wuhan-strain SARS-CoV-2 spike was expressed by the Ad26 vector that made up the vaccine. Study conclusions and caveats: It was found that vaccine and placebo recipients had similar non-spike TCR breadth.

V and J are TRBV10-1 and TRBJ1-2; no reliable D call. Specimen: peripheral blood, collected in a trial of Ad26.COV2.S vaccine versus placebo. The origin of this receptor is a person aged 18-65 years who received the Ad26.COV2.S COVID-19 vaccine or a placebo. The CDR3, as DNA: TGCGCCAGCAGTGATCTCGCAGGAACGCGTGGCTACACCTTC. Translation gives CASSDLAGTRGYTF.